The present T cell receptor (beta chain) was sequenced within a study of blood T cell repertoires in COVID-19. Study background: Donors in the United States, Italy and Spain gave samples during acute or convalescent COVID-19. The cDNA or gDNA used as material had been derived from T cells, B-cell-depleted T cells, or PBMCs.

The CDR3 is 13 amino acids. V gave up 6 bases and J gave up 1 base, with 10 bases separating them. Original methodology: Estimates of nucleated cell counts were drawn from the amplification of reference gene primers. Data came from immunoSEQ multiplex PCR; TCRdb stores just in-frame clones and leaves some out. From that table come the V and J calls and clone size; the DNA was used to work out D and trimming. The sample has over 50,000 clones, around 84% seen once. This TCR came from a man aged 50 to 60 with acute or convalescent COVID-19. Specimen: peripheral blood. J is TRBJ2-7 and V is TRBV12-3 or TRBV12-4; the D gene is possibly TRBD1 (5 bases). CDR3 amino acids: CASSNAGSYEQYF. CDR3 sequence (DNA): TGTGCCAGCAGCAACGCAGGGTCCTACGAGCAGTACTTC.